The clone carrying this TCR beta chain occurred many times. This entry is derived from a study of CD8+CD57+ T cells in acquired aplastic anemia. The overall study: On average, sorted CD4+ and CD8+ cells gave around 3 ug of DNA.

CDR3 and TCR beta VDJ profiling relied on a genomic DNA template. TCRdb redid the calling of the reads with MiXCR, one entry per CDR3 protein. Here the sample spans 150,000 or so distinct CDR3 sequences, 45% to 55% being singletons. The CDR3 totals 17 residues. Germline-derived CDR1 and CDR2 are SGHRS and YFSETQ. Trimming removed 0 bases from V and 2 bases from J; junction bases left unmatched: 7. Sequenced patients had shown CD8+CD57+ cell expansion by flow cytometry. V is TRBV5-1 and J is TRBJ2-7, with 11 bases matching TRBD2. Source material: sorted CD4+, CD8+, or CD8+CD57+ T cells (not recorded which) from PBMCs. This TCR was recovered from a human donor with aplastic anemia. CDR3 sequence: CASSLVGLAGPTYEQYF. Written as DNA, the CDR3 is TGCGCCAGCAGCTTGGTAGGACTAGCGGGCCCGACCTACGAGCAGTACTTC.